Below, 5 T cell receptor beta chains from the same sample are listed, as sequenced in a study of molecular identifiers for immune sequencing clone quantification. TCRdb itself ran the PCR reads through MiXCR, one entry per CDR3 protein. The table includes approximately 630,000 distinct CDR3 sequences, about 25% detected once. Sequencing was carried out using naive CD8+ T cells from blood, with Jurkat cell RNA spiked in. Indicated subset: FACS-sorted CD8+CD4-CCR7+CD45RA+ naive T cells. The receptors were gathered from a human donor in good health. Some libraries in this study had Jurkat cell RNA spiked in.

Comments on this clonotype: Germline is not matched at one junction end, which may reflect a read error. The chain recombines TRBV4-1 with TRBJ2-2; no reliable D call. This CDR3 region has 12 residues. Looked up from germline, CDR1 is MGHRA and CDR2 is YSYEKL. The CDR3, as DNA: TGCACCAGCAGCCAAAAGGCCGGGGAGCTGTTTTTT. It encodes CTSSQKAGELFF.

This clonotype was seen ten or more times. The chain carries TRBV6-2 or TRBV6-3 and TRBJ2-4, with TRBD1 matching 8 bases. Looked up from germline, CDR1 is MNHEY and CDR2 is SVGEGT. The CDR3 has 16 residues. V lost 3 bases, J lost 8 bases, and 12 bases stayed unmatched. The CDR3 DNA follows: TGTGCCAGCAGTTATTCAACCAGGGGGCCTAAGGACATTCAGTACTTC. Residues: CASSYSTRGPKDIQYF.

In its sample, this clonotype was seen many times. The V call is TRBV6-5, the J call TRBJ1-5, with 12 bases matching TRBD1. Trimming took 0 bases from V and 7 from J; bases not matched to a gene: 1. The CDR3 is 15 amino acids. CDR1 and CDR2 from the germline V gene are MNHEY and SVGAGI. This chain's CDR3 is CASSYSGTGGQPQHF. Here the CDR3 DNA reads TGTGCCAGCAGTTACTCGGGGACAGGGGGCCAGCCCCAGCATTTT.

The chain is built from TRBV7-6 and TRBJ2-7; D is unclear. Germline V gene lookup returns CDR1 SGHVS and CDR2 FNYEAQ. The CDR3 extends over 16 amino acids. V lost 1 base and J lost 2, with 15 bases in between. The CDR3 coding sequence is TGTGCCAGCAGCTTAGAGGGTCTGGGCAGCCCCTACGAGCAGTACTTC. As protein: CASSLEGLGSPYEQYF.

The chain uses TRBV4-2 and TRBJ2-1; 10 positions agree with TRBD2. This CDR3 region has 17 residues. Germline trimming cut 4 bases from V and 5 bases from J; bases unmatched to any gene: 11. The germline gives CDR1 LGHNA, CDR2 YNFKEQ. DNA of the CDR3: TGTGCCAGCAGCCGCGCAGAGGGACTAGCGACCCACAATGAGCAGTTCTTC. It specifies CASSRAEGLATHNEQFF.